These T cell receptor beta chains were read from a single sample in a study of T cell repertoires in cytomegalovirus infection. TCRdb reprocessed the reads with MiXCR, giving one entry per CDR3 protein. The repertoire holds about 920,000 distinct CDR3 sequences, approximately 33% seen once, with roughly 13% in the top ten. No antigen has been identified for these receptors. The material sequenced was cultured CD8+ T cells from PBMCs, taken from culture after CMV antigen stimulation. These receptors were obtained from a human donor in good health (CMV status not recorded). Some clones in this sample may be carry-over from other donors' samples. CDR3s include the opening cysteine and the closing phenylalanine or tryptophan. The order of the fields is clone size, D gene, V gene, J gene, CDR3 protein, CDR3 DNA. The D gene is left open where the match is weak. Clone size is shown for a subset of rows, as once, few, many or a class of expanded clone.

clone size: NA
D gene: NA
V gene: TRBV3-1
J gene: TRBJ2-5
CDR3 protein: CASSQEGGGPGETQYF
CDR3 DNA: TGTGCCAGCAGCCAAGAAGGGGGGGGGCCCGGGGAGACCCAGTACTTC

clone size: once
D gene: NA
V gene: TRBV13
J gene: TRBJ1-6
CDR3 protein: CASSLVANSPLHF
CDR3 DNA: TGTGCCAGCAGCTTAGTTGCAAATTCACCCCTCCACTTT

clone size: NA
D gene: NA
V gene: TRBV27
J gene: TRBJ1-4
CDR3 protein: CASSLRSGHPTNEKLFF
CDR3 DNA: TGTGCCAGCAGTTTAAGATCCGGGCATCCAACTAATGAAAAACTGTTTTTT

clone size: NA
D gene: NA
V gene: TRBV7-9
J gene: TRBJ2-1
CDR3 protein: CASSRTLSGSYNEQFF
CDR3 DNA: TGTGCCAGCAGCCGTACTTTATCGGGTTCCTACAATGAGCAGTTCTTC

clone size: NA
D gene: TRBD1
V gene: TRBV24-1
J gene: TRBJ2-5
CDR3 protein: CATSRRGGGETQYF
CDR3 DNA: TGTGCCACCAGTCGTCGAGGGGGCGGAGAGACCCAGTACTTC

clone size: NA
D gene: NA
V gene: TRBV9
J gene: TRBJ1-2
CDR3 protein: CASSVDWGSGYTF
CDR3 DNA: TGTGCCAGCAGCGTAGATTGGGGGTCTGGCTACACCTTC

clone size: NA
D gene: NA
V gene: TRBV12-3/TRBV12-4
J gene: TRBJ2-3
CDR3 protein: CASSLMWASVADTQYF
CDR3 DNA: TGTGCCAGCAGCTTGATGTGGGCTAGCGTTGCAGATACGCAGTATTTT

clone size: few
D gene: NA
V gene: TRBV6-6
J gene: TRBJ2-5
CDR3 protein: CASISPGLKETQYF
CDR3 DNA: TGTGCCAGCATTTCCCCGGGCTTAAAAGAGACCCAGTACTTC

clone size: few
D gene: NA
V gene: TRBV7-2
J gene: TRBJ1-2
CDR3 protein: CASSLKEGSVFDGYTF
CDR3 DNA: TGTGCCAGCAGCTTAAAGGAGGGTTCGGTGTTTGATGGCTACACCTTC

clone size: NA
D gene: TRBD2
V gene: TRBV6-5
J gene: TRBJ2-1
CDR3 protein: CASARGTSGWNEQFF
CDR3 DNA: TGTGCCAGTGCTAGAGGGACTAGCGGCTGGAATGAGCAGTTCTTC

clone size: NA
D gene: TRBD1
V gene: TRBV5-8
J gene: TRBJ2-1
CDR3 protein: CASSLGQGAWWEQFF
CDR3 DNA: TGTGCCAGCAGCTTGGGACAGGGGGCGTGGTGGGAGCAGTTCTTC

clone size: many
D gene: NA
V gene: TRBV6-1
J gene: TRBJ2-1
CDR3 protein: CASSQSYNEQFF
CDR3 DNA: TGTGCCAGCAGCCAATCTTACAATGAGCAGTTCTTC